This paragraph reports one T cell receptor (beta chain). Sequencing was performed with immunoSEQ multiplex PCR; in TCRdb, only in-frame clones are kept and a portion is missing. This sample yields 140,000 to 150,000 clones, of which approximately 80% are seen a single time; 16% belongs to the top ten. From germline, CDR1 is MNHEY and CDR2 SVGAGI. Trimming cost V 2 bases and J 5 bases, with 10 bases left between them. This CDR3 is built from 14 residues. The source of the sample is a study of blood T cell repertoires in COVID-19. Across the whole study: Samples taken during acute and convalescent COVID-19 were collected in the United States, Italy and Spain. From T cells, B-cell-depleted T cells, or PBMCs came the material, which was cDNA or gDNA.

The chain carries TRBV6-5 and TRBJ1-5; D might be TRBD1 (6 bases). Material: peripheral blood. This receptor was obtained from a man in his fifties or sixties with acute or convalescent COVID-19. CDR3 in amino acids: CASSYGGADQPQHF. CDR3 in DNA: TGTGCCAGCAGTTACGGGGGGGCTGATCAGCCCCAGCATTTT.